Included here is one TCR beta chain sequence, with context. The CDR3 has 16 residues. The germline CDR1 and CDR2 sequences are LNHDA and SQIVND (reference sequence). This sample stems from a study of CD8 T cells in cerebrospinal fluid in Alzheimer's disease. No participant had an acute infectious disease, and all were physically fit. Biomarkers including neurofilament, amyloid-beta and tau confirmed neurodegeneration in the patients. Profiling of CSF cells used 10X single-cell V(D)J plus 5' expression. Reanalyzing the 10x single-cell sequencing reads, TCRdb keeps one entry per CDR3 protein, without DNA. Reported are about 1,400 distinct CDR3 sequences; the ten largest clones contain around 9.9%.

Sequencing used cerebrospinal fluid. The TCR originated in a human donor with mild cognitive impairment. The V gene is TRBV19, the J gene TRBJ1-5; TCRdb lists TRBD1, though no DNA is available to test this call. The CDR3 is CASSRTSQGSNQPQHF.